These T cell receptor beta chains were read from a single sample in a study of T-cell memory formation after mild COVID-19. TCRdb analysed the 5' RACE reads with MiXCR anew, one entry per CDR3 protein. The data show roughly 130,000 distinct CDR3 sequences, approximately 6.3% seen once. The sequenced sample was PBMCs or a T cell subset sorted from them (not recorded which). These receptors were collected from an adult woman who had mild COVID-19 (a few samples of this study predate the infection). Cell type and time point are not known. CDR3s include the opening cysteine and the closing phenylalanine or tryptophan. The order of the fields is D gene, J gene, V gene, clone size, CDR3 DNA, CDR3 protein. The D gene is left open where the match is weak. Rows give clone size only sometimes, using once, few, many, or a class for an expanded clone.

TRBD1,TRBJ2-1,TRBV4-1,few,TGCGCCAGCAGCCCGTTACCGAACCACAGGGGGCCGGGGAATGAGCAGTTCTTC,CASSPLPNHRGPGNEQFF
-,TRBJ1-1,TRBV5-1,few,TGCGCCAGCAGCTTGGAGGCAGGGAACACTGAAGCTTTCTTT,CASSLEAGNTEAFF
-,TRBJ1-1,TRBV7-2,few,TGTGCCAGCAGCTTAAATGCTCCCTTCACTGAAGCTTTCTTT,CASSLNAPFTEAFF
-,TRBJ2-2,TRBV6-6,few,TGTGCCAGCAGTTACCCCTCGGGGGAGCTGTTTTTT,CASSYPSGELFF
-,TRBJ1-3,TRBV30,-,TGTGCTCGGGGATACTCTGGAAACACCATATATTTT,CARGYSGNTIYF
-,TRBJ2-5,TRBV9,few,TGTGCCAGCAGTTCCAGTGCCGGGGCTGGGACCCAGTACTTC,CASSSSAGAGTQYF
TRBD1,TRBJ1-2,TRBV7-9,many,TGTGCCAGCAGCCGACAGGGAAGGGGAGGCTACACCTTC,CASSRQGRGGYTF
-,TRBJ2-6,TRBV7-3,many,TGTGCCAGCAGCTACGACTCTGGGGCCAACGTCCTGACTTTC,CASSYDSGANVLTF
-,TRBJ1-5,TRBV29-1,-,TGCAGCGTCGCCGTGGGGTATAGCAATCAGCCCCAGCATTTT,CSVAVGYSNQPQHF
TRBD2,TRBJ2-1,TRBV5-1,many,TGCGCCAGCAGCCCGGGGTTGACTAGCGGGAGCTATGAGCAGTTCTTC,CASSPGLTSGSYEQFF
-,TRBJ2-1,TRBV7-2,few,TGTGCCAGCAGCTGGCAGGGGCAGGACAATGAGCAGTTCTTC,CASSWQGQDNEQFF
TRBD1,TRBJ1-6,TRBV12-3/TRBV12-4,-,TGTGCCAGCAGTTCCGGACAGGGACTAGATTCACCCCTCCACTTT,CASSSGQGLDSPLHF
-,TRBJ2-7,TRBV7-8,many,TGTGCCAGCAGCCCGAGGGGTACAGCAAAGAGGGACTACGAGCAGTACTTC,CASSPRGTAKRDYEQYF
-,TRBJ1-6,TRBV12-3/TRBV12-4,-,TGTGCCAGCAGTAAAACAGCCAATTCACCCCTCCACTTT,CASSKTANSPLHF